The T cell receptor beta chain under discussion was sequenced for a study of blood T cell repertoires in COVID-19. In the study overall: There were acute and convalescent COVID-19 samples, and they came from the United States, Italy and Spain. PBMCs, B-cell-depleted T cells, or T cells provided the cDNA or gDNA that made up the material.

Data came from immunoSEQ multiplex PCR; TCRdb stores just in-frame clones and leaves some out. In the table there are over 200,000 clones, approximately 89% of which are singletons. J gave up 0 bases and V 6 bases, and 8 bases lay outside the gene matches. Germline-derived CDR1 and CDR2 are KGHSH and LQKENI. The CDR3 has 15 residues. The V call is TRBV18, the J call TRBJ2-7; 7 bases map to TRBD1. Sequenced input: PBMCs or T cells enriched from blood (not recorded which). The sequence derives from a woman aged 25-40 years with acute COVID-19. CDR3 in DNA: TGTGCCAGCTCTCTCGGACAGGCGGTCTCCTACGAGCAGTACTTC. Its translation: CASSLGQAVSYEQYF.